Listed below are T cell receptor beta chains from one sample, sequenced in a study of cytomegalovirus exposure and HLA in healthy donors. Method: immunoSEQ multiplex PCR; TCRdb's copy keeps in-frame clones and lacks some. The listing contains 60,000 or so clones. Sequencing was done on a sample of PBMCs. The receptors were sampled from a young woman in good health and CMV-seronegative. Both conserved end residues are part of each CDR3.

TRBJ2-7 | TRBV6-1 | CASGLRQTYEQYF
TRBJ1-1 | TRBV5-1 | CASSPPGVGTEAFF
TRBJ2-7 | TRBV18 | CASSQEVGSEQYF
TRBJ1-6 | TRBV7-9 | CASSPQDRDNSPLHF
TRBJ2-3 | TRBV7-7 | CASSSSPGTDTQYF
TRBJ1-1 | TRBV5-8 | CASQGRYSRGRNTEAFF
TRBJ2-7 | TRBV6-5 | CASSYIREGTVSQQYF
TRBJ2-7 | TRBV5-1 | CASSYPGLGTYEQYF
TRBJ1-1 | TRBV5-6 | CASSWEYGTGWRKTEAFF
TRBJ2-1 | TRBV5-1 | CASSLDYFDEQFF
TRBJ2-3 | TRBV18 | CASSPGSSTDTQYF
TRBJ2-7 | TRBV6-5 | CASSYSRTGQNHF
TRBJ2-2 | TRBV6-1 | CASRGLAGGRGELFF
TRBJ2-3 | TRBV5-1 | CASSLERGLSTDTQYF
TRBJ1-2 | TRBV25-1 | CAAAEQGAGGYTF
TRBJ1-6 | TRBV27 | CASSERGGNSPLHF
TRBJ2-7 | TRBV23-1 | CASRPPGGAFRRYTSHPDEQYF
TRBJ2-3 | TRBV7-6 | CASSWGLHTDTQYF
TRBJ1-2 | TRBV2 | CASSYRGSDVGYTF
TRBJ1-3 | TRBV28 | CASSLPGGVGNTIYF
TRBJ1-6 | TRBV4-1 | CASSQDGSTLGTSPLHF
TRBJ1-5 | TRBV18 | CASSPSGQGLGRNQPQHF
TRBJ1-6 | TRBV5-8 | CASSLFGRDNSPLHF
TRBJ2-3 | TRBV5-6 | CASSTSSGSTDTQYF
TRBJ1-2 | TRBV6-5 | CASSYGQGIYGYTF
TRBJ2-7 | TRBV19 | CASTPTAVSGRGAYEQYF
TRBJ1-4 | TRBV28 | CASSRGTGWEKLFF
TRBJ2-7 | TRBV11-3 | CASSYRDRVYEQYF
TRBJ2-3 | TRBV4-1 | CASSQSPTGSDTQYF
TRBJ2-1 | TRBV5-1 | CASTLTRGGMDEQFF
TRBJ1-2 | TRBV2 | CASISTGYGYTF
TRBJ2-7 | TRBV11-3 | CASSLDRAISYEQYF
TRBJ2-1 | TRBV7-9 | CASSFDSSYNEQFF
TRBJ2-7 | TRBV18 | CASSTTSVPYEQYF
TRBJ1-5 | TRBV6-1 | CAGGTGRNQPQHF
TRBJ1-1 | TRBV5-4 | CASSDGRGTEAFF
TRBJ1-3 | TRBV11-2 | CASSLNRAGNTIYF
TRBJ1-4 | TRBV6-6 | CASRSAGGHNEKLFF
TRBJ2-2 | TRBV7-9 | CASSLFQGDTGELFF
TRBJ1-1 | TRBV10-1 | CASSWTGGTEAFF
TRBJ1-5 | TRBV19 | CASSIGRVNQPQHF
TRBJ2-7 | TRBV6-1 | CASNLRAEQYF
TRBJ2-5 | TRBV10-3 | CAISGSVQETQYF
TRBJ1-1 | TRBV18 | CASSRQGADTEAFF
TRBJ1-4 | TRBV6-1 | CASRLRGPDEKLFF
TRBJ2-7 | TRBV5-1 | CASSIQGGRQPLEQYF
TRBJ1-2 | TRBV20-1 | CSADQRGYTF
TRBJ2-1 | TRBV5-6 | CASSLWSGGGAYNEQFF
TRBJ1-1 | TRBV5-1 | CASSLVGQGQGEAFF
TRBJ1-2 | TRBV2 | CASSLDRGVGYTF
TRBJ1-6 | TRBV6-5 | CASRPKGQTNSPLHF
TRBJ1-6 | TRBV7-2 | CASSSNSRQVLAINSPLHF
TRBJ1-2 | TRBV4-1 | CASSQDWTSYGYTF